A selection of T cell receptor beta chains follows, all from one sample in a study of blood T cells in healthy people across ages. MiXCR, applied by TCRdb to the 5' RACE reads, yields one record per CDR3 protein. This table has around 1.5 million distinct CDR3 sequences, 35% to 45% appearing once. Sequencing used blood. These TCRs come from a woman aged 18 to 35 in good health. CDR3s include the opening cysteine and the closing phenylalanine or tryptophan. A D gene is named only where the DNA matches it firmly. Clone size is not always given. Where it is, it says once, few, many or a class for expanded clones.

>TRBJ2-1|TRBD2|.|TRBV11-2|16
TGTGCCAGCAGCTCGAAACTAGCGGGGGGTTGGAATGAGCAGTTCTTC
CASSSKLAGGWNEQFF
>TRBJ2-7|.|.|TRBV6-5|14
TGTGCCTGCAGTGGGAGATTTGGGAGCTACGAGCAGTACTTC
CACSGRFGSYEQYF
>TRBJ2-6|TRBD1|.|TRBV27|18
TGTGCCAGCAGTTTAACGGGACAGGTCTTCTCTGGGGCCAACGTCCTGACTTTC
CASSLTGQVFSGANVLTF
>TRBJ2-6|.|few|TRBV9|17
TGTGCCAGCAGCGTAGACAAGGGGGAAGGTGGGGCCAACGTCCTGACTTTC
CASSVDKGEGGANVLTF
>TRBJ2-1|.|.|TRBV7-8|16
TGTGCCAGCAGCTTATTGACCCCGAAGTCCTACAATGAGCAGTTCTTC
CASSLLTPKSYNEQFF
>TRBJ2-7|.|.|TRBV27|14
TGTGCCAGCAGTTTATCTTATGGGGCCTACGAGCAGTACTTC
CASSLSYGAYEQYF
>TRBJ2-7|TRBD2|few|TRBV6-5|13
TGTGCCAGCAGTGTGACTAGCGGGTACGAGCAGTACTTC
CASSVTSGYEQYF
>TRBJ1-6|.|.|TRBV4-1|14
TGCGCCAGCCGACCGGACAAGGGTAATTCACCCCTCCACTTT
CASRPDKGNSPLHF
>TRBJ2-2|.|.|TRBV2|14
TGTGCCAGCAGTGAAGTGGGAAACACCGGGGAGCTGTTTTTT
CASSEVGNTGELFF
>TRBJ2-1|.|.|TRBV12-3/TRBV12-4|13
TGTGCCAGCAGTCCGGACGAAAACAATGAGCAGTTCTTC
CASSPDENNEQFF
>TRBJ1-6|TRBD1|.|TRBV3-1|15
TGTGCCAGCAGCAACCCTACTCGACAGGGATCACCCCTCCACTTT
CASSNPTRQGSPLHF
>TRBJ2-2|TRBD2|.|TRBV2|17
TGTGCCAGCAGCGGGACTAGCGGGGGGACGAACACCGGGGAGCTGTTTTTT
CASSGTSGGTNTGELFF
>TRBJ2-5|.|.|TRBV3-1|17
TGTGCCAGCAGCCAAGATGGTGAGGCAGGGGAGGAAGAGACCCAGTACTTC
CASSQDGEAGEEETQYF
>TRBJ2-5|TRBD2|.|TRBV20-1|13
TGCAGTGCTAGTCCAGCGGGAGCTGATGAGCAGTACTTC
CSASPAGADEQYF
>TRBJ2-7|.|.|TRBV19|13
TGTGCCAGTAGTATAGATGGCCGCTACGAGCAGTACTTC
CASSIDGRYEQYF
>TRBJ2-7|.|.|TRBV7-9|13
TGTGCCAGCAGCTCGGCCGGACAGAATCTTCAGTACTTC
CASSSAGQNLQYF
>TRBJ1-3|.|.|TRBV5-1|16
TGCGCCAGCAGCTTGAGTCAGCAGGCGGCTGGAAACACCATATATTTT
CASSLSQQAAGNTIYF
>TRBJ2-3|.|.|TRBV20-1|14
TGCAGTGCCGGGGGACAGCCTGGGACAGATACGCAGTATTTT
CSAGGQPGTDTQYF
>TRBJ2-3|.|.|TRBV30|11
TGTGCCTGGACCCCCGGGGATACGCAGTATTTT
CAWTPGDTQYF
>TRBJ2-7|.|.|TRBV7-9|15
TGTGCCAGCAGCTCTCTGCCGGGGACTTCCTACGAGCAGTACTTC
CASSSLPGTSYEQYF
>TRBJ2-1|.|many|TRBV29-1|10
TGCAGCGTTCGGTCCGATGAGCAGTTCTTC
CSVRSDEQFF
>TRBJ1-5|TRBD1|.|TRBV19|19
TGTGCCAGTAGTGTCCGGTGGACAGGGGCACCTTATAGCAATCAGCCCCAGCATTTT
CASSVRWTGAPYSNQPQHF
>TRBJ2-7|.|few|TRBV9|14
TGTGCCAGCAGCGTAGAGTATGGGGGCCACGAGCAGTACTTC
CASSVEYGGHEQYF
>TRBJ2-1|.|few|TRBV18|13
TGTGCCAGCTCACCACCGTCGGCCCCAGAGCAGTTCTTC
CASSPPSAPEQFF
>TRBJ1-2|.|.|TRBV9|14
TGTGCCAGCAGCCCACAGGGAAAAAGCTATGGCTACACCTTC
CASSPQGKSYGYTF